The 12 T cell receptor beta chains given below trace back to one sample, sequenced in a study of T cells after yellow fever vaccination. In TCRdb, the 5' RACE reads were re-called with MiXCR into one record per CDR3 protein. The table has fewer than 450,000 distinct CDR3 sequences, 11% seen once. The sequenced sample was PBMCs, obtained on the day of the first yellow fever vaccination. Receptor source: a man in his late teens or twenties who received the YFV17D yellow fever vaccine.

This clonotype has ten or more counts. The gene calls are TRBV5-1 and TRBJ2-1; TRBD1 matches at 11 bases. J gave up 3 bases and V 7 bases, and 12 bases lay outside the gene matches. Germline CDR1 SGHRS, CDR2 YFSETQ. This CDR3 is built from 17 residues. CDR3 sequence (DNA): TGCGCCAGCGACTCCGGGACAGGGGGATTTGACTACAATGAGCAGTTCTTC. Residues: CASDSGTGGFDYNEQFF.

V and J are TRBV4-3 and TRBJ1-5; TRBD1 matches 7 bases. The CDR3 runs to 20 residues. CDR1 LGHNA and CDR2 YSLEER come from the germline V gene. J was trimmed by 3 bases and V by 0 bases; bases with no gene match: 17. The CDR3 loop reads CASSQEWWTGARGTNQPQHF. CDR3 in DNA: TGCGCCAGCAGCCAAGAATGGTGGACAGGAGCCAGGGGGACCAATCAGCCCCAGCATTTT.

This clonotype was detected a few times. This rearrangement joins TRBV3-1 to TRBJ1-1; 7 bases are shared with TRBD1. Per germline, CDR1 LGHDT and CDR2 YNNKEL (reference sequence). Unmatched junction bases numbered 13, after V lost 7 bases and J lost 8 bases. This CDR3 is built from 14 residues. The chain's CDR3 is CASTLTGISVEAFF. DNA of the CDR3: TGTGCCAGCACCTTGACAGGGATAAGTGTGGAAGCTTTCTTT.

The sample holds one count of this clonotype. This sequence joins TRBV29-1 and TRBJ2-3; D is undetermined. The germline V gene encodes CDR1 SQVTM and CDR2 ANQGSEA. V lost 3 bases to trimming and J lost 2 bases, with 15 bases between them. The CDR3 is made up of 15 amino acids. CDR3 region: CSVDGSGGYTDTQYF. The CDR3 nucleotides read TGCAGCGTTGACGGGTCAGGTGGCTACACAGATACGCAGTATTTT.

This clonotype was counted many times. The junction does not match germline at one end; this may be a read error. V is TRBV5-1 and J is TRBJ2-5; 7 bases match TRBD2. Germline V gives CDR1 SGHRS, CDR2 YFSETQ. The CDR3 has 14 amino acids. The CDR3 DNA reads TGTGCCAGCAGTCCCTCCGGGGGGCAAGAGACCCAGTACTTC. Protein sequence: CASSPSGGQETQYF.

This clonotype was seen at least ten times. The J gene is TRBJ2-7, the V gene TRBV7-9; possible D gene TRBD1, 5 bases. The CDR3 has 15 residues. Germline loops: CDR1 SEHNR, CDR2 FQNEAQ (reference sequence). The ends were cut back, 1 base at V and 0 bases at J, with 10 bases in the middle. The CDR3 nucleotides read TGTGCCAGCAGCTTAGGACAGACGATCTCCTACGAGCAGTACTTC. Its translation: CASSLGQTISYEQYF.

This clonotype was counted only a few times. The chain uses TRBV18 and TRBJ1-4; no firm D call. The CDR3 has 13 amino acids. Trimming removed 3 bases from V and 8 bases from J, with 10 bases in between. CDR1 KGHSH and CDR2 LQKENI come from the germline V gene. As DNA, the CDR3 is TGTGCCAGCTCACCGGGTAGAGGCGAAAAACTGTTTTTT. It yields the protein CASSPGRGEKLFF.

The rearrangement joins TRBV6-5 to TRBJ2-5; TRBD2 matches at 10 bases. The CDR3 loop spans 17 amino acids. V was pared by 6 bases and J by 4 bases, with 14 bases of the junction left unmatched. Germline V CDR1 and CDR2: MNHEY, SVGAGI. This CDR3 is CASSTQHGAGGPETQYF. CDR3 sequence (DNA): TGTGCCAGCAGCACCCAGCACGGAGCGGGGGGGCCAGAGACCCAGTACTTC.

This clonotype was seen more than once but under ten times. This chain uses TRBV7-2 with TRBJ2-2, with a possible D match to TRBD1 (6 bases). Germline assignment: CDR1 SGHTA and CDR2 FQGNSA. V dropped 6 bases and J dropped 1 base, with 9 bases sitting between them. The CDR3 length is 14 residues. Written as DNA, the CDR3 is TGTGCCAGCAGATGGGGACAGAACACCGGGGAGCTGTTTTTT. It yields the protein CASRWGQNTGELFF.

This clonotype turned up a few times. The chain uses TRBV5-6 and TRBJ1-5, with D tentatively TRBD1 (5 bases). V lost 2 bases, J lost 3 bases, and 12 bases lay in between. The CDR3 has 15 residues. The germline V gene encodes CDR1 SGHDT and CDR2 YYEEEE. CDR3 region: CASSFLGGVNQPQHF. CDR3 DNA sequence: TGTGCCAGCAGCTTTCTCGGAGGGGTCAATCAGCCCCAGCATTTT.

This clonotype was counted only a few times. The chain uses TRBV7-2 and TRBJ1-1; unclear D gene. The CDR3 runs 13 residues. CDR1 is SGHTA and CDR2 is FQGNSA in the germline V gene. V was clipped by 3 bases and J by 1 base, with 6 bases between them. In DNA, the CDR3 is TGTGCCAGCAGCTTGAAGCGGAACACTGAAGCTTTCTTT. It yields the protein CASSLKRNTEAFF. Filled out from reference TRBV7-2 and TRBJ1-1, the complete variable domain reads GAGVSQSPSNKVTEKGKDVELRCDPISGHTALYWYRQSLGQGLEFLIYFQGNSAPDKSGLPSDRFSAERTGGSVSTLTIQRTQQEDSAVYLCASSLKRNTEAFFGQGTRLTVV.

This clonotype has at least ten counts. The V and J genes are TRBV18 and TRBJ2-3; weak D call: TRBD1 (5 bases). This CDR3 has 13 residues. Deletions cut 4 bases from V and 2 bases from J, with 7 bases between. Germline-derived CDR1 and CDR2 are KGHSH and LQKENI. Written as DNA, the CDR3 is TGTGCCAGCTCACTGGGGCCCACAGATACGCAGTATTTT. As protein: CASSLGPTDTQYF. The full variable domain, with the rest looked up from reference TRBV18 and TRBJ2-3, is NAGVMQNPRHLVRRRGQEARLRCSPMKGHSHVYWYRQLPEEGLKFMVYLQKENIIDESGMPKERFSAEFPKEGPSILRIQQVVRGDSAAYFCASSLGPTDTQYFGPGTRLTVL.